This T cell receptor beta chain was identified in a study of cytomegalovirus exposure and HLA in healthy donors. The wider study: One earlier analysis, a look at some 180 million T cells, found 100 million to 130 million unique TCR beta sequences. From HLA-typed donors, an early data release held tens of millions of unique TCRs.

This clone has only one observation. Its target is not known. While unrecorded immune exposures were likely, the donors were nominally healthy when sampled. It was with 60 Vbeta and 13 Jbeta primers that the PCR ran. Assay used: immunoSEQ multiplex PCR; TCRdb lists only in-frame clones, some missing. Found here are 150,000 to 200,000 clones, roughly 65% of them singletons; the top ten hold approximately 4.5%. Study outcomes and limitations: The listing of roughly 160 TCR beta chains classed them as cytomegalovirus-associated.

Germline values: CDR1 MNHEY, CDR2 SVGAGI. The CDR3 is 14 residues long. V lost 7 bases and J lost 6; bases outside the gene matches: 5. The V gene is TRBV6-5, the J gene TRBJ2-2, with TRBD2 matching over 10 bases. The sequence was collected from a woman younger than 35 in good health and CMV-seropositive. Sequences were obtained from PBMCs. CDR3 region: CASTSGSPSGELFF. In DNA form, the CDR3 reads TGTGCCAGCACTAGCGGGAGTCCGTCCGGGGAGCTGTTTTTT.